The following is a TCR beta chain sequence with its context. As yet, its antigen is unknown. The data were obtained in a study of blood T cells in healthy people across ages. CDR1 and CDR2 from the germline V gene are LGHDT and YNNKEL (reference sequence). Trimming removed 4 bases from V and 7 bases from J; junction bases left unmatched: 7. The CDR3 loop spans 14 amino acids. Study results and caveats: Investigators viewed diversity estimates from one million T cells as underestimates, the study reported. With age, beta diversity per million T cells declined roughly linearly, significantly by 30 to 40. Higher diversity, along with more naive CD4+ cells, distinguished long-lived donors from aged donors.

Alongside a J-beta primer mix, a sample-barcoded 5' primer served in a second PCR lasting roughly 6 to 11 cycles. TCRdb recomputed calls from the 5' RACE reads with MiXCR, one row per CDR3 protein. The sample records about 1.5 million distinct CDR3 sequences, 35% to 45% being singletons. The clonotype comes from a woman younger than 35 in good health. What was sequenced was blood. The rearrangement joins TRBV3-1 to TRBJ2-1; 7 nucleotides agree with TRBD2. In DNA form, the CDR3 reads TGTGCCAGCAGCCCATTTGCGGGAGTTAATGAGCAGTTCTTC. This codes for CASSPFAGVNEQFF.